One sample yielded the 17 T cell receptor beta chains listed below, sequenced in a study of technical replicates of blood from a few donors. Sequencing used immunoSEQ multiplex PCR; TCRdb keeps in-frame clones, though not all of them. Here the sample spans some 70,000 clones, around nine tenths being singletons. The sequenced sample consisted of T cells isolated from PBMCs. These receptors all stem from a human donor in good health.

The CDR3 loop is CASSQASATYEQYF. Written as DNA, the CDR3 is TGTGCCAGCAGCCAGGCTAGCGCAACCTACGAGCAGTACTTC. The chain joins TRBV9 to TRBJ2-7, with D possibly matching TRBD2 (6 bases). The CDR3 runs 14 residues. Deletions cut 4 bases from V and 2 bases from J, with 13 bases between. CDR1 and CDR2 from the germline V gene are SGDLS and YYNGEE.

The chain carries TRBV18 and TRBJ2-3; 7 bases line up with TRBD2. The CDR3 runs to 14 residues. The ends lost 4 bases at V and 4 bases at J; junction bases unmatched: 5. The V gene's germline CDR1 is KGHSH and CDR2 LQKENI. The CDR3 DNA reads as TGTGCCAGCTCACTTGGACTAGACTCAGATACGCAGTATTTT. Amino acids: CASSLGLDSDTQYF.

Of note for this clone: The junction shows a germline mismatch at one end, possibly a read error. The chain uses TRBV7-7 and TRBJ2-3; D perhaps matches TRBD2 (6 bases). The V gene's germline CDR1 is SSHAT and CDR2 FNYEAQ (reference sequence). This CDR3 is 18 amino acids long. CDR3 DNA: TGTGCTAGCAGCTCCCGACTGACCGGAGGGTCTAGCACAGATACGCAGTATTTT. Translating gives CASSSRLTGGSSTDTQYF.

The chain employs TRBV19 and TRBJ1-3; a possible D gene is TRBD1 (5 bases). Germline V gene lookup returns CDR1 LNHDA and CDR2 SQIVND (reference sequence). The CDR3 is 14 residues long. V lost 4 bases to trimming and J lost 0 bases, with 7 bases between them. The CDR3: CASSTGYSGNTIYF. CDR3 nucleotide sequence: TGTGCCAGTAGTACAGGGTACTCTGGAAACACCATATATTTT.

The chain joins TRBV6-1 to TRBJ2-7, with 10 bases fitting TRBD2. The germline V gene encodes CDR1 MNHNS and CDR2 SASEGT. This CDR3 comprises 14 residues. Trimming took 4 bases from V and 6 from J; bases not matched to a gene: 6. CDR3 in amino acids: CASSGLAGDSEQYF. Written as DNA, the CDR3 is TGTGCCAGCAGTGGGCTAGCGGGAGATAGCGAGCAGTACTTC.

The sample holds one count of this clone. The rearrangement links TRBV19 to TRBJ1-2; D uncertain. Germline values: CDR1 LNHDA, CDR2 SQIVND (reference sequence). This CDR3 has 14 amino acids. With 1 base removed from V and 0 bases from J, the gap between germline ends came to 6 bases. CDR3 sequence: CASSIAEANYGYTF. The CDR3 DNA follows: TGTGCCAGTAGTATAGCCGAGGCTAACTATGGCTACACCTTC.

The rearrangement joins TRBV19 to TRBJ2-6; D gene unclear. This CDR3 has 13 residues. V was pared by 6 bases and J by 4 bases, with 7 bases between. Germline assignment: CDR1 LNHDA and CDR2 SQIVND (reference sequence). This chain's CDR3 is CASSPQGANVLTF. In DNA, the CDR3 is TGTGCCAGTAGCCCACAAGGGGCCAACGTCCTGACTTTC.

The CDR3 coding sequence is TGTGCCAGCAGCCCATCCGGCAGGGGGCAGGTTGGAGAGCAGTACTTC. Translated: CASSPSGRGQVGEQYF. J is TRBJ2-7 and V is TRBV9, with TRBD1 matching over 8 bases. V lost 4 bases and J lost 7; bases outside the gene matches: 16. CDR1 and CDR2 (germline): SGDLS, YYNGEE. This CDR3 is built from 16 residues. Full variable domain (rest looked up from reference TRBV9 and TRBJ2-7): DSGVTQTPKHLITATGQRVTLRCSPRSGDLSVYWYQQSLDQGLQFLIQYYNGEERAKGNILERFSAQQFPDLHSELNLSSLELGDSALYFCASSPSGRGQVGEQYFGPGTRLTVT.

The V and J genes are TRBV4-2 and TRBJ1-1; D is unresolved. CDR1 and CDR2 from the germline V gene are LGHNA and YNFKEQ. This CDR3 is built from 13 residues. Trimming cost V 0 bases and J 8 bases, with 10 bases left between them. In nucleotides, the CDR3 is TGTGCCAGCAGCCAAGAAGATTCGGAGGAAGCTTTCTTT. It yields the protein CASSQEDSEEAFF.

The genes are TRBV10-1 and TRBJ2-3, with 7 bases lining up with TRBD2. The CDR3 is 18 amino acids. From germline, CDR1 is WNHNN and CDR2 SYGVQD (reference sequence). The trim removed 7 bases at V and 0 bases at J, leaving 16 bases unmatched. The CDR3: CASMPSGPPTPSTDTQYF. The CDR3 DNA reads as TGCGCCAGCATGCCTAGCGGTCCCCCTACTCCTAGCACAGATACGCAGTATTTT.

The chain links TRBV19 to TRBJ2-1; 12 bases match TRBD2. The trim removed 4 bases at V and 3 bases at J, leaving 1 base unmatched. This CDR3 has 15 amino acids. CDR1 is LNHDA and CDR2 is SQIVND in the germline V gene (reference sequence). This chain's CDR3 is CASSRLAGDYNEQFF. The CDR3 nucleotides are TGTGCCAGTAGTAGACTAGCGGGAGACTACAATGAGCAGTTCTTC.

The chain joins TRBV7-2 to TRBJ1-1; D not certain. Trimming pared 1 base from V and 4 bases from J, leaving 13 bases between. CDR1 SGHTA and CDR2 FQGNSA come from the germline V gene. The CDR3 spans 15 residues. CDR3 DNA sequence: TGTGCCAGCAGCTTAGTGAGGGAGTGGGTCACTGAAGCTTTCTTT. Its protein is CASSLVREWVTEAFF.

V and J are TRBV5-6 and TRBJ1-2; 9 bases match TRBD1. Germline assignment: CDR1 SGHDT and CDR2 YYEEEE. This CDR3 is 14 amino acids long. V lost 2 bases, J lost 2 bases, and 1 base stayed unmatched. The CDR3 DNA follows: TGTGCCAGCAGCTTCGGGACAGGGAACTATGGCTACACCTTC. Translating it yields CASSFGTGNYGYTF.

This clone was seen only once. CDR3 protein: CASSRGGPTMSHEQFF. CDR3 DNA sequence: TGTGCCAGCTCCCGGGGAGGGCCGACAATGAGCCATGAGCAGTTCTTC. The chain combines TRBV18 with TRBJ2-1; 7 nucleotides align to TRBD2. CDR3 size: 16 residues. The germline CDR1 and CDR2 sequences are KGHSH and LQKENI. The ends lost 6 bases at V and 8 bases at J; junction bases unmatched: 16.

The rearrangement links TRBV6-5 to TRBJ1-2, with D uncertain. This CDR3 has 14 residues. V dropped 4 bases and J dropped 3 bases, with 12 bases sitting between them. CDR1 is MNHEY, CDR2 SVGAGI, per germline. The CDR3 protein is CASSLGRRYYGYTF. The DNA for the CDR3 is TGTGCCAGCAGTTTGGGCAGGCGATACTATGGCTACACCTTC.

This chain links TRBV4-2 with TRBJ2-1; 9 bases agree with TRBD2. The CDR3 extends over 17 amino acids. Germline V gives CDR1 LGHNA, CDR2 YNFKEQ. V was clipped by 2 bases and J by 8 bases; unmatched bases: 13. The CDR3 sequence: CASSQPEREVTAYEQFF. CDR3 nucleotide sequence: TGTGCCAGCAGCCAACCGGAGCGGGAGGTGACAGCTTATGAGCAGTTCTTC.

This chain links TRBV28 with TRBJ1-1, with D perhaps matching TRBD1 (6 bases). From germline, CDR1 is MDHEN and CDR2 SYDVKM. There are 16 residues in the CDR3. Between the trimmed V and J ends, which lost 2 bases and 1 base, there was a span of 14 bases. DNA for the CDR3: TGTGCCAGCAGTTTAGTCGGCAGGGGAACGAACACTGAAGCTTTCTTT. Its translation: CASSLVGRGTNTEAFF.